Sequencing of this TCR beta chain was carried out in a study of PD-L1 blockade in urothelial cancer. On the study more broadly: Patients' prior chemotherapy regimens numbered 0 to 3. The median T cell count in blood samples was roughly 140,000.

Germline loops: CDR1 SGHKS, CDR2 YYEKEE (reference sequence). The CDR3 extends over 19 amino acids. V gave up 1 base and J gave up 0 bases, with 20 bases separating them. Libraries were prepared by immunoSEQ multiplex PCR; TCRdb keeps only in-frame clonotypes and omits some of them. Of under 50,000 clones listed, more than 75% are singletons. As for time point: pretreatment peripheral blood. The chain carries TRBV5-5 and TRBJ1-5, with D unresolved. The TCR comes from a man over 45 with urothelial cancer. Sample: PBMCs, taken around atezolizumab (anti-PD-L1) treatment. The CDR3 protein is CASSLRLGIQPLSNQPQHF. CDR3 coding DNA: TGTGCCAGCAGCTTGAGGCTGGGCATCCAGCCTCTTAGCAATCAGCCCCAGCATTTT.